This T cell receptor beta chain was found in a study of blood T cells in healthy people across ages. Background on the study: About one barcoded beta molecule per two T cells was the capture yield of template switching.

No fewer than 7 million PBMCs went into each sample. General study points: While age rose, TCR beta diversity per million T cells dropped in a roughly linear way. Correlation between TCR beta diversity and naive T cell percentage was strong.

This clonotype was detected only a few times. As yet, its antigen is unknown. Using a J-beta primer mix together with a sample-barcoded 5' primer, a second PCR was run for roughly 7 to 12 cycles. One entry per CDR3 protein, called by TCRdb with MiXCR from the 5' RACE reads. Of 650,000 to 950,000 distinct CDR3 sequences detected, approximately 44% appear once; the ten largest clones hold about a fifth. This clonotype originated in a man aged 60 to 75 in good health. Sequenced input: blood.

Here the CDR3 DNA reads TGTGCCTGGAGTCCCGGGACAGGGTTCTATGGCTACACCTTC. Translating gives CAWSPGTGFYGYTF. The chain combines TRBV30 with TRBJ1-2; 9 nucleotides line up with TRBD1. With V trimmed by 2 bases and J by 4 bases, 5 bases remained unmatched. This CDR3 spans 14 amino acids. The V gene's germline CDR1 is GTSNPN and CDR2 SVGIG (reference sequence).